Sequencing of this T cell receptor (beta chain) was carried out in a study of human T cells and chemical hapten exposure (dated by TCRdb to about 2021). Looking at the study overall: For sensitization, 2% DPC in acetone was applied to a roughly 2 cm by roughly 2 cm area of upper inner arm skin. Patch testing on the upper back used Finn chambers containing 0.01% DPC, with scoring done after 6 days according to International Contact Dermatitis Research Group standards. For TCR sequencing, blood came from some 31 alopecia patients at anywhere from one to four time points (pre-sensitization, 2, 6 and 24 weeks). Blood samples were taken from patients before sensitization (week 0) and at 2, 6 and about 24 weeks after DPC sensitization. Libraries were pooled for sequencing, and variation in per-sample TCR yields was attributed mainly to small differences in library volumes within the pool. The study tracked peripheral blood TCR repertoire changes in vivo during primary and secondary sensitization to the hapten diphenylcyclopropenone (DPC) in alopecia patients. The mostly female patient cohort included alopecia areata with under or over 50% scalp involvement, alopecia totalis and alopecia universalis. Weekly therapeutic DPC doses were additionally applied to the scalp of patients throughout the approximately 25-week study period.

The time point label for this specimen denotes: patch test 3, about 24 weeks after DPC sensitization. Interpreted using the paper, the treatment or condition label stands for: therapeutic diphenylcyclopropenone sensitization with weekly scalp DPC. At every patch-test visit, the blood draw took place before the patch test was put on. Patients were eligible if aged 18 to 70, diagnosed with alopecia and judged suitable for DPC therapy, and pregnant patients were excluded. Total RNA was extracted from unfractionated whole blood that had been collected in Tempus Blood RNA tubes. The table lists this clonotype with many counts. Its antigen is unknown. Per-base qualities were not stored, and no clone one base away is much larger. Library prep was done by RACE. The instrument was a NextSeq 500. During library preparation, unique molecular identifiers were attached to individual cDNA molecules so that TCRs could be counted quantitatively and reproducibly. From each blood RNA sample, both TCR alpha and TCR beta chains were sequenced. In the source study's methods: The median number of TCRs per sample was approximately 93,000, ranging from roughly 20,000 to 700,000. The Decombinator software suite was used to annotate the V, J and CDR3 of the TCR reads. For PS versus PT1 abundance plots, all samples were subsampled to the same number of TCRs (28,000). Expanded TCRs were defined as absent before sensitization and observed at least eight times at the 2-week time point. TCRdb reprocessed the public reads (quality trimming at Q25 with fastp, clone calling with MiXCR) and kept in-frame beta chains. Rows with one shared CDR3 protein collapse into an entry with the most common genes and DNA. It is TCRdb's table, rather than the study itself, that gives the V and J calls and clone size. For this sample the table gives roughly 100,000 distinct CDR3 sequences, of which around 34% were detected only once. The top ten hold roughly 3% of the sample.

The V end loses 4 bases and the J end loses 0 bases, and a stretch of 17 bases separates them. The CDR3 starts with the cysteine, ends with the phenylalanine, and has 17 residues. CDR3 DNA is the only sequence kept; it has 51 bases, read in frame from the first base. CDR1 is given as MNHEY and CDR2 as SVGAGI, both from the germline V gene. What the authors observed across the whole study: Significantly more large CDR3 similarity clusters were formed by expanded TCRs than by pre-sensitization or healthy control sets, consistent with antigen-driven responses. Patch test score correlated positively with the number of PT1 expanded TCRs, reaching significance at thresholds 8, 16 and 32 but not at 4. After repeated subsampling, changes were observed in the strength of the expansion versus patch-test correlation and in the threshold at which the correlation became significant. Because all patients had alopecia, a presumed autoimmune disease, the immune response of the patients might differ from that of healthy individuals. DPC sensitization did not change the number of TCRs with a frequency above 1 in 1000, and there was no evidence of changes in global repertoire structure.

The material was whole blood, obtained in connection with sensitization to the hapten diphenylcyclopropenone (DPC). This chain joins TRBV6-5 to TRBJ2-3; TRBD2 might be the D gene, on 5 matching bases. The sequence was collected from a man in his forties with alopecia areata. Some clones in this sample may be carry-over from other donors' samples. The DNA sequence is as follows: TGTGCCAGCAGTTGGAATGGCGTGCGGAGGAGCACAGATACGCAGTATTTT. It specifies CASSWNGVRRSTDTQYF.